This T cell receptor (beta chain) appears in the sequencing data of a study of beta chain features in type 1 diabetes. The CDR3 has 13 residues. Germline V gene data show CDR1 as MNHNY and CDR2 as SVGAGI (reference sequence). Trimming took off 10 bases at V and 2 bases at J, with 15 bases between the two ends. Comments on this clone: Its specificity is unknown.

Sequencing targeted expressed TCRB transcripts, as all isolated RNA had been reverse transcribed. The table came from immunoSEQ multiplex PCR; TCRdb's copy has only in-frame clones and leaves some out. The sample has 200,000 to 300,000 clones, about a tenth seen once. General study results and limits: Among all four CD4+ subsets, Type 1 diabetes patients had TCRB CDR3s that were moderately but significantly shorter.

Sample: naive CD4+ T cells from blood. The clonotype originates from a man aged 30-40 years with type 1 diabetes. The V and J genes are TRBV6-6 and TRBJ2-7; possibly TRBD2 for D (5 bases). Written as DNA, the CDR3 is TGTGCCACGGCGTCGGGGAGTCCCTACGAGCAGTACTTC. Translated, it gives CATASGSPYEQYF.